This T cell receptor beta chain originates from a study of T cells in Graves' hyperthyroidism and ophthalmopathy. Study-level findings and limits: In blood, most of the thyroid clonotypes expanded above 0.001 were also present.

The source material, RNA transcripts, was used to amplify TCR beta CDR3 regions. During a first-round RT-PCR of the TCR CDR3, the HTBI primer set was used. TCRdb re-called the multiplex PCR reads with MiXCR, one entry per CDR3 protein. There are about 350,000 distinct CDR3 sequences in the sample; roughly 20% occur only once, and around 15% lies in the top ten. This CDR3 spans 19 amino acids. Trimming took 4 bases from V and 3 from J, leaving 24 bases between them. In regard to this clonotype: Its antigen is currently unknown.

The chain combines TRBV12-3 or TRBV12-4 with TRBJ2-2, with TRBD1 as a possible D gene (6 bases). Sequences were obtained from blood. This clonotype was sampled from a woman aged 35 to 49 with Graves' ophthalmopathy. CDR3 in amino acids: CASSSYRELNNGYTGELFF. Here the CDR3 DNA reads TGTGCCAGCAGTTCATACAGGGAGTTAAATAATGGGTACACCGGGGAGCTGTTTTTT.